This TCR beta chain was found in a study of blood T cell repertoires in COVID-19. The CDR3 has 12 residues. V was clipped by 10 bases and J by 8 bases, with 17 bases between them. The germline CDR1 and CDR2 sequences are MNHNS and SASEGT. The data were produced by immunoSEQ multiplex PCR, yet TCRdb's version contains in-frame clones alone and is incomplete. Of approximately 280,000 clones in the sample, roughly 89% were seen once. The rearrangement joins TRBV6-1 to TRBJ1-2; unclear D gene. Source material: PBMCs or T cells enriched from blood (not recorded which). This receptor was taken from a woman aged 60-75 years who had recovered from COVID-19. As DNA, the CDR3 is TGTGCCACCTCTGTGGTTTTGGGCGGCTACACCTTC. Amino acid sequence: CATSVVLGGYTF.